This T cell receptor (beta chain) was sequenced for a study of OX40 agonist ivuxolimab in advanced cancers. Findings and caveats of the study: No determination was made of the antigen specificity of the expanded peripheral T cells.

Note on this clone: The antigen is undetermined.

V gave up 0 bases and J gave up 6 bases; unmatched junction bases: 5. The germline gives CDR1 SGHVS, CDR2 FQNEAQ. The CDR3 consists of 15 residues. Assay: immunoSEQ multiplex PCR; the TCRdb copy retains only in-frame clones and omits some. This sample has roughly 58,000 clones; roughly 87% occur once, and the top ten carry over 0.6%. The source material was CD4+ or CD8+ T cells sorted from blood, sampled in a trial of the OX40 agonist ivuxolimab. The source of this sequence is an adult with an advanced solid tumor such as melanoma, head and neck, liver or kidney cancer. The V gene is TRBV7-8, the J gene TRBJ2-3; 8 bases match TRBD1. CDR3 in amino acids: CASSLADRAVDTQYF. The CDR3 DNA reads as TGTGCCAGCAGCTTAGCGGACAGGGCGGTCGATACGCAGTATTTT. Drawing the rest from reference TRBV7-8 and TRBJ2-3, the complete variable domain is GAGVSQSPRYKVAKRGQDVALRCDPISGHVSLFWYQQALGQGPEFLTYFQNEAQLDKSGLPSDRFFAERPEGSVSTLKIQRTQQEDSAVYLCASSLADRAVDTQYFGPGTRLTVL.